In its sample, the clone carrying this T cell receptor (beta chain) was seen once. No antigen is known for it. The source of the sample is a study of OX40 agonist ivuxolimab in advanced cancers. About the research overall: Of mixed ages from 23 to 79 and averaging about 56 years, the group was over 80% male. Broader study findings: At doses 0.1 to 3.0 mg/kg, CD4+ and CD8+ clones expanded. Clonal expansion in partial responders at 0.1-3.0 mg/kg ranked among the lowest. Relative to CD4+, CD8+ T cells held more expanded clones on average.

The CDR3 loop spans 15 amino acids. The V end was cut by 1 base, the J end by 9 bases, with 20 bases between. The germline gives CDR1 SGHNT, CDR2 YYREEE (reference sequence). The repertoire was sequenced with immunoSEQ multiplex PCR; TCRdb's copy has only in-frame clones and lacks some. The sample yields around 68,000 clones, 80% to 90% seen once. The gene calls are TRBV5-4 and TRBJ2-7; D perhaps matches TRBD1 (5 bases). The sample here was CD4+ or CD8+ T cells sorted from blood, taken in a trial of the OX40 agonist ivuxolimab. The receptor was derived from an adult with an advanced solid tumor such as melanoma, head and neck, liver or kidney cancer. CDR3 protein: CASSLQGVESGAQYF. The CDR3 DNA reads TGTGCCAGCAGCTTGCAAGGGGTCGAATCGGGCGCGCAGTACTTC.